These 5 T cell receptor beta chains were sequenced from one sample in a study of OX40 agonist ivuxolimab in advanced cancers. Generated by immunoSEQ multiplex PCR, the TCRdb table keeps only in-frame clones and is missing some. The sample holds about 120,000 clones, approximately 90% seen once. This material consisted of CD4+ or CD8+ T cells sorted from blood, taken in a trial of the OX40 agonist ivuxolimab. All receptors come from an adult with an advanced solid tumor such as melanoma, head and neck, liver or kidney cancer.

V is TRBV5-5 and J is TRBJ2-6; D is undetermined. The CDR3 sequence is 15 residues long. Germline V gene data show CDR1 as SGHKS and CDR2 as YYEKEE (reference sequence). The ends were cut back, 4 bases at V and 0 bases at J, with 8 bases in the middle. CDR3: CASSGAASGANVLTF. DNA of the CDR3: TGTGCCAGCAGCGGCGCGGCCTCTGGGGCCAACGTCCTGACTTTC.

This clone appeared a single time. This rearrangement joins TRBV28 to TRBJ1-2; 7 nucleotides agree with TRBD1. The CDR3 has 15 amino acids. Losses at the gene ends were 8 bases for V and 5 bases for J; bases not matched to a gene: 14. Germline V gives CDR1 MDHEN, CDR2 SYDVKM. The CDR3 sequence: CASRSFPGTAYGYTF. DNA of the CDR3: TGTGCCAGCCGAAGTTTTCCGGGGACAGCGTATGGCTACACCTTC.

V usage is TRBV11-2 and J usage is TRBJ1-3; TRBD1 might be the D (5 bases). Deletions cut 5 bases from V and 4 bases from J, with 15 bases between. The CDR3 consists of 15 residues. Germline loops: CDR1 SGHAT, CDR2 FQNNGV. The DNA for the CDR3 is TGTGCCAGCAGCCCCGGGGGGATACTCGGAAACACCATATATTTT. Protein sequence: CASSPGGILGNTIYF.

As regards this clone: Other DNA sequences of this sample code for an identical CDR3. The chain carries TRBV18 and TRBJ2-3, with D unresolved. Germline CDR1 reads KGHSH; CDR2 reads LQKENI. CDR3 length: 15 amino acids. V lost 0 bases and J 0 bases, leaving 7 bases between the germline ends. DNA for the CDR3: TGTGCCAGCTCACCACCGGGAACGAGCACAGATACGCAGTATTTT. It yields the protein CASSPPGTSTDTQYF.

The chain recombines TRBV6-1 with TRBJ2-4, with D maybe TRBD2 (5 bases). This CDR3 is built from 18 residues. Trimming took 1 base from V and 0 from J, leaving 16 bases between them. Germline values: CDR1 MNHNS, CDR2 SASEGT. The DNA for the CDR3 is TGTGCCAGCAGTGAAGAAGGCCTAAGGAGGATAGCCAAAAACATTCAGTACTTC. Translation: CASSEEGLRRIAKNIQYF.